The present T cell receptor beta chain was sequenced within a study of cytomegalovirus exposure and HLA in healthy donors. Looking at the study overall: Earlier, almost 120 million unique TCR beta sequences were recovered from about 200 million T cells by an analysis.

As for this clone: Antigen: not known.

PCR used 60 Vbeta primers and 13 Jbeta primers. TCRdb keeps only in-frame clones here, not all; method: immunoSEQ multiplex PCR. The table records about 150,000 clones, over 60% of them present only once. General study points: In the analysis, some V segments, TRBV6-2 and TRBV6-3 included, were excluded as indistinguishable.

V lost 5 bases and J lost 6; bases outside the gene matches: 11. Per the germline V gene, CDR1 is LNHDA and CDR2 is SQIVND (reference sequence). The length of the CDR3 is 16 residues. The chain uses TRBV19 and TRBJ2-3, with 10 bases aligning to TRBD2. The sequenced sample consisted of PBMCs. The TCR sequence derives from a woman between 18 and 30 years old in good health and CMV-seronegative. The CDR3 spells CASSALAGALGDTQYF. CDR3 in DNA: TGTGCCAGTAGTGCCCTAGCGGGGGCCCTCGGGGATACGCAGTATTTT.